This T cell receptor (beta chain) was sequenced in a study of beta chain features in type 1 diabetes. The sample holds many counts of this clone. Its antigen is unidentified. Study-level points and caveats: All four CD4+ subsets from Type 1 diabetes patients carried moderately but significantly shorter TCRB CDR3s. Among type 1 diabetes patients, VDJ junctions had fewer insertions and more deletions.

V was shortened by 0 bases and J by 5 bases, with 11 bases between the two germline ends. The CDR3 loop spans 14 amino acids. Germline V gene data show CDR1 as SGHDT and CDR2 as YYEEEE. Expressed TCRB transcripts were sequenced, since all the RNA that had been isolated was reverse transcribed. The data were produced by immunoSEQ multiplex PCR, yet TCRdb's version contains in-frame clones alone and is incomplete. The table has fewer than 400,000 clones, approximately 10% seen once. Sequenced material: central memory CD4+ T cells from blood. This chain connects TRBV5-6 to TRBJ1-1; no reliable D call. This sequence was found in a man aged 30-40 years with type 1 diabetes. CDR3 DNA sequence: TGTGCCAGCAGCTTGGGAGGGAAGTTAACTGAAGCTTTCTTT. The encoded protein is CASSLGGKLTEAFF.